This T cell receptor beta chain stems from a study of T cells in Graves' hyperthyroidism and ophthalmopathy. Study observations and caveats: Most clonotypes expanded in thyroid above 0.001 were likewise present in blood.

With regard to this clonotype: Its antigen is undetermined.

RNA transcripts provided the source from which TCR beta CDR3 regions were amplified. The TCR CDR3 was amplified in a first-round RT-PCR using the HTBI primer set. TCRdb re-analysed the multiplex PCR reads in MiXCR, keeping a single row per CDR3 protein. The sample has hundreds of thousands of distinct CDR3 sequences, about a sixth seen once. The CDR3 runs 14 residues. V was cut by 5 bases and J by 0 bases, with 7 bases left in between. From germline, CDR1 is SGHTA and CDR2 FQGNSA. This clonotype was sampled from a woman in her thirties or forties with Graves' ophthalmopathy. Sequences were obtained from blood. V is TRBV7-2 and J is TRBJ1-4; D gene unclear. CDR3 region: CASSGLSTNEKLFF. CDR3 DNA: TGTGCCAGCAGCGGACTGTCAACTAATGAAAAACTGTTTTTT.